A selection of T cell receptor beta chains follows, all from one sample in a study of CD8+ T cells in alopecia areata. Profiled with immunoSEQ multiplex PCR; TCRdb holds only in-frame clones, not every one. The sample has around 86,000 clones, 70% to 80% seen once; the top ten hold roughly 17%. The sequencing used CD8+ T cells sorted from blood, collected between weeks 44 and 45, from a patient treated with tofacitinib. These receptor sequences come from a human donor with alopecia areata. Each CDR3 is given with its conserved first and last residue. The D gene is left open where the match is weak. Clone size appears in some rows only: once, few, many, or a class for an expanded clone.

d_call,j_call,cdr3_length,clone_size,v_call,cdr3_aa,cdr3_nt
NA,TRBJ1-2,16,few,TRBV29-1,CSVEDAWTDHYYGYTF,TGCAGCGTTGAAGATGCTTGGACAGACCATTACTATGGCTACACCTTC
TRBD1,TRBJ1-2,15,NA,TRBV5-1,CASSEWTGTNYGYTF,TGCGCCAGCAGCGAATGGACAGGGACTAACTATGGCTACACCTTC
NA,TRBJ1-2,15,NA,TRBV4-3,CASSQDRGTGYGYTF,TGCGCCAGCAGCCAAGATCGAGGGACCGGCTATGGCTACACCTTC
NA,TRBJ2-2,14,NA,TRBV5-1,CASSLDFLPRELFF,TGCGCCAGCAGCCTGGACTTTCTCCCCCGGGAGCTGTTTTTT
TRBD1,TRBJ1-1,12,NA,TRBV29-1,CSVEEGQGEAFF,TGCAGCGTTGAAGAGGGACAGGGTGAGGCTTTCTTT
NA,TRBJ1-5,15,once,TRBV4-3,CASSPDRDPAGPQHF,TGCGCCAGCAGCCCAGACCGGGACCCAGCAGGGCCCCAGCATTTT
NA,TRBJ2-7,13,NA,TRBV13,CASSLGSSYEQYF,TGTGCCAGCAGCTTGGGGAGCTCCTACGAGCAGTACTTC
TRBD1,TRBJ2-5,13,NA,TRBV28,CASSRGQGETQYF,TGTGCCAGCAGTCGGGGACAGGGAGAGACCCAGTACTTC
TRBD1,TRBJ1-2,14,NA,TRBV9,CASSVGQGPYGYTF,TGTGCCAGCAGCGTGGGACAGGGTCCCTATGGCTACACCTTC
NA,TRBJ1-1,11,NA,TRBV29-1,CSVEARTEAFF,TGCAGCGTTGAGGCAAGGACTGAAGCTTTCTTT
NA,TRBJ2-1,14,NA,TRBV6-5,CASSNYVGEREQFF,TGTGCCAGCAGCAACTATGTGGGGGAACGTGAGCAGTTCTTC
NA,TRBJ1-2,16,NA,TRBV6-5,CASSYSGPGKSYGYTF,TGTGCCAGCAGTTACTCGGGCCCCGGAAAGTCCTATGGCTACACCTTC
NA,TRBJ1-1,13,few,TRBV5-4,CASSPNRNTEAFF,TGTGCCAGCAGCCCTAATAGGAACACTGAAGCTTTCTTT
TRBD2,TRBJ2-3,17,NA,TRBV13,CASSLTLRRTSYDTQYF,TGTGCCAGCAGCTTAACTCTCCGGCGGACTAGCTACGATACGCAGTATTTT
NA,TRBJ1-1,16,NA,TRBV5-1,CASSLVGGRMDTEAFF,TGCGCCAGCAGCTTGGTTGGAGGGAGAATGGACACTGAAGCTTTCTTT
NA,TRBJ2-3,15,NA,TRBV7-2,CASSLGTSNRDTQYF,TGTGCCAGCAGCTTGGGAACATCGAATCGAGATACGCAGTATTTT
TRBD1,TRBJ1-2,15,NA,TRBV19,CAPRGTGTGGYGYTF,TGTGCCCCGAGGGGAACCGGGACAGGGGGTTATGGCTACACCTTC
NA,TRBJ2-3,15,NA,TRBV7-2,CASSSSSRGSDTQYF,TGTGCCAGCAGCTCCTCGTCCAGGGGATCAGATACGCAGTATTTT
TRBD2,TRBJ2-7,15,NA,TRBV7-2,CASSSQLAGDSEQYF,TGTGCCAGCAGCTCCCAACTAGCGGGGGACAGCGAGCAGTACTTC
TRBD1,TRBJ1-5,16,few,TRBV2,CASSQEGAEGNQPQHF,TGTGCCAGCAGCCAAGAGGGGGCGGAGGGCAATCAGCCCCAGCATTTT
TRBD1,TRBJ2-6,19,NA,TRBV10-3,CAIRETWTGTMAGANVLTF,TGTGCCATCAGAGAGACCTGGACAGGTACTATGGCTGGGGCCAACGTCCTGACTTTC
NA,TRBJ1-2,12,NA,TRBV11-3,CASSLGLQGYTF,TGTGCCAGCAGCTTAGGGTTACAGGGCTACACCTTC
NA,TRBJ1-2,12,NA,TRBV30,CARFQGNYGYTF,TGTGCCCGGTTTCAGGGAAACTATGGCTACACCTTC
NA,TRBJ2-6,15,NA,TRBV7-9,CASSFRNSGANVLTF,TGTGCCAGCAGCTTTAGAAACTCTGGGGCCAACGTCCTGACTTTC
TRBD2,TRBJ2-3,15,NA,TRBV7-3,CASSRSGGQGDTQYF,TGTGCCAGCAGTCGTAGCGGGGGGCAGGGAGATACGCAGTATTTT
TRBD1,TRBJ2-3,16,NA,TRBV4-1,CASSQWGQGSPDTQYF,TGCGCCAGCAGCCAATGGGGACAGGGAAGCCCAGATACGCAGTATTTT
TRBD1,TRBJ2-2,16,NA,TRBV29-1,CATPPPGQENTGELFF,TGCGCCACCCCGCCCCCGGGACAGGAGAACACCGGGGAGCTGTTTTTT
NA,TRBJ1-1,16,NA,TRBV4-3,CASSQDTEGRDTEAFF,TGCGCCAGCAGCCAAGATACGGAGGGTCGCGACACTGAAGCTTTCTTT
NA,TRBJ2-1,16,NA,TRBV7-6,CASSFFESGLYNEQFF,TGTGCCAGCAGCTTCTTTGAGAGCGGACTCTACAATGAGCAGTTCTTC
TRBD1,TRBJ2-3,15,few,TRBV7-8,CASSTRQGHTDTQYF,TGTGCCAGCAGCACTAGACAGGGCCACACAGATACGCAGTATTTT
NA,TRBJ1-1,12,NA,TRBV5-6,CASSLMNTEAFF,TGTGCCAGCAGTCTTATGAACACTGAAGCTTTCTTT
NA,TRBJ1-1,13,NA,TRBV27,CASSPTGVRGAFF,TGTGCCAGCAGTCCCACCGGAGTTCGGGGAGCTTTCTTT
NA,TRBJ2-7,11,NA,TRBV7-2,CASSWNYEQYF,TGTGCCAGCAGCTGGAACTACGAGCAGTACTTC
TRBD1,TRBJ1-1,12,NA,TRBV13,CASTQGAGEAFF,TGTGCCAGCACACAGGGGGCCGGTGAAGCTTTCTTT